What follows are 27 T cell receptor beta chains derived from one specimen sequenced in a study of blood T cell repertoires in COVID-19. This table comes from immunoSEQ multiplex PCR, and its TCRdb copy is limited to in-frame clones, with some not included. The sample contains around 40,000 clones, approximately 87% of which appear only once. Sequenced material: peripheral blood. Receptor source: a man aged 35-49 years with COVID-19, enrolled during active disease.

The chain has TRBV2 and TRBJ2-1, with a tentative D call TRBD1 (5 bases). The ends were cut back, 7 bases at V and 6 bases at J, with 16 bases in the middle. Germline V gene lookup returns CDR1 SNHLY and CDR2 FYNNEI. CDR3 length: 14 residues. The CDR3 reads CASTRQWPTNEQFF. In DNA form, the CDR3 reads TGTGCCAGCACCCGACAGTGGCCCACCAATGAGCAGTTCTTC. The full variable domain, completed using reference TRBV2 and TRBJ2-1, is EPEVTQTPSHQVTQMGQEVILRCVPISNHLYFYWYRQILGQKVEFLVSFYNNEISEKSEIFDDQFSVERPDGSNFTLKIRSTKLEDSAMYFCASTRQWPTNEQFFGPGTRLTVL.

The chain is built from TRBV24-1 and TRBJ2-2; 10 bases map to TRBD1. This CDR3 has 15 amino acids. Trimming cost V 4 bases and J 5 bases; bases outside gene matches: 3. The germline CDR1 and CDR2 sequences are KGHDR and SFDVKD. CDR3 bases: TGTGCCACCAGTGACTGGACAGGGGGGACCGGGGAGCTGTTTTTT. Its translation: CATSDWTGGTGELFF.

The chain couples TRBV18 to TRBJ2-7, with TRBD2 as a possible D gene (5 bases). There are 15 residues in the CDR3. Deletions cut 0 bases from V and 0 bases from J, with 9 bases between. Germline assignment: CDR1 KGHSH and CDR2 LQKENI. The CDR3 DNA sequence: TGTGCCAGCTCACCACCGACGGGGAGCTCCTACGAGCAGTACTTC. This encodes CASSPPTGSSYEQYF.

The rearrangement links TRBV28 to TRBJ2-2, with TRBD2 matching over 7 bases. The V and J ends lost 5 bases and 2 bases, in that order; junction bases with no gene match: 5. Germline V gene sequence: CDR1 MDHEN, CDR2 SYDVKM. CDR3 length equals 15 residues. The CDR3 sequence: CASSPRGNNTGELFF. The CDR3 bases are TGTGCCAGCAGTCCGCGGGGGAACAACACCGGGGAGCTGTTTTTT.

This sequence joins TRBV9 and TRBJ2-7; 8 nucleotides align to TRBD1. The trim removed 0 bases at V and 1 base at J, leaving 6 bases unmatched. Germline values: CDR1 SGDLS, CDR2 YYNGEE. The CDR3 loop spans 16 amino acids. CDR3 residues: CASSVGAGQASYEQYF. The CDR3 nucleotides are TGTGCCAGCAGCGTAGGGGCGGGACAGGCGTCCTACGAGCAGTACTTC.

This clone showed up just a few times. The CDR3 bases are TGTGCCAGCAGTTATCGGTCCCACTCCTATGGCTACACCTTC. Translation gives CASSYRSHSYGYTF. The chain recombines TRBV27 with TRBJ1-2; D unresolved. V lost 4 bases and J 4 bases, leaving 13 bases between the germline ends. In germline, CDR1 is MNHEY, CDR2 SMNVEV (reference sequence). The length of the CDR3 is 14 residues.

This sequence joins TRBV2 and TRBJ2-7; TRBD2 might be the D (5 bases). This CDR3 is 13 amino acids long. V lost 6 bases and J 2 bases, leaving 11 bases between the germline ends. CDR1 is SNHLY and CDR2 is FYNNEI in the germline V gene. CDR3 protein: CASRGDVAYEQYF. CDR3 sequence (DNA): TGTGCCAGCAGGGGAGACGTTGCCTACGAGCAGTACTTC.

The chain carries TRBV5-6 and TRBJ2-7, with D unclear. Germline assignment: CDR1 SGHDT and CDR2 YYEEEE. The CDR3 length is 13 residues. V gave up 1 base and J gave up 2 bases, with 7 bases separating them. The CDR3 nucleotides read TGTGCCAGCAGCTTGCCAGAGGCCTACGAGCAGTACTTC. Translating gives CASSLPEAYEQYF.

CDR3 in amino acids: CAVSRRASTDTQYF. The CDR3 nucleotides are TGTGCAGTCTCTCGCAGGGCCAGCACAGATACGCAGTATTTT. This chain connects TRBV10-3 to TRBJ2-3; possible D gene TRBD1, 5 bases. Germline V CDR1 and CDR2: ENHRY, SYGVKD. CDR3 size: 14 residues.

J is TRBJ2-6 and V is TRBV11-3; TRBD1 matches 7 bases. Germline trimming cut 0 bases from V and 2 bases from J; bases unmatched to any gene: 4. The CDR3 has 17 amino acids. Germline CDR1 SGHNT, CDR2 YENEEA. The CDR3 DNA follows: TGTGCCAGCAGCTTAGAGGGGACAGCGACTGGGGCCAACGTCCTGACTTTC. The encoded protein is CASSLEGTATGANVLTF.

The chain employs TRBV24-1 and TRBJ1-4; 9 bases match TRBD1. The ends lost 8 bases at V and 0 bases at J; junction bases unmatched: 9. Looked up from germline, CDR1 is KGHDR and CDR2 is SFDVKD. The CDR3 sequence is 17 residues long. This chain's CDR3 is CATKPGTGKSTNEKLFF. CDR3 nucleotide sequence: TGTGCCACCAAACCCGGGACAGGGAAATCAACTAATGAAAAACTGTTTTTT.

This clone was counted a few times. The chain has TRBV19 and TRBJ2-1; TRBD2 agrees at 7 bases. The J segment lost 8 bases and the V segment lost 5 bases, leaving 12 bases of the junction unmatched. CDR3 size: 15 residues. The germline V gene encodes CDR1 LNHDA and CDR2 SQIVND (reference sequence). This CDR3 reads CASSGGGSPRDEQFF. The CDR3 bases are TGTGCCAGTAGTGGCGGCGGGAGCCCCCGAGATGAGCAGTTCTTC.

This sequence joins TRBV24-1 and TRBJ1-1; D is undetermined. The CDR3 is made up of 13 amino acids. CDR1 is KGHDR, CDR2 SFDVKD, per germline. The ends were cut back, 5 bases at V and 2 bases at J, with 8 bases in the middle. CDR3 coding DNA: TGTGCCACCAGTGGACACCAAAACACTGAAGCTTTCTTT. Its protein is CATSGHQNTEAFF.

The rearrangement joins TRBV12-2 to TRBJ1-5; the table's D gene call, TRBD1, was not cross checked with the DNA. TRBV12-2 is noted as a pseudogene. The length of the CDR3 is 18 residues. DNA for the CDR3: TGTGCAAGTCGCTTAGGCCCCTGGGACACTTGGGTCGGTCAGCCCCAGCATTTT. It translates to CASRLGPWDTWVGQPQHF.

The gene calls are TRBV24-1 and TRBJ1-2; TRBD1 matches at 8 bases. This CDR3 is built from 13 residues. V was clipped by 4 bases and J by 4 bases; unmatched bases: 1. Germline V gene lookup returns CDR1 KGHDR and CDR2 SFDVKD. The CDR3 DNA reads as TGTGCCACCAGTGAGGACAGGGCCTATGGCTACACCTTC. Translating gives CATSEDRAYGYTF.

The chain joins TRBV9 to TRBJ1-5; a weak D match, TRBD1 (5 bases). Trimming removed 5 bases from V and 6 bases from J, with 15 bases in between. The germline V gene has CDR1 SGDLS and CDR2 YYNGEE. This CDR3 comprises 14 residues. The CDR3 sequence is CASSYGQTGQPQHF. The CDR3 region has the DNA TGTGCCAGCAGTTATGGACAAACGGGTCAGCCCCAGCATTTT.

V and J are TRBV5-1 and TRBJ1-2, with a weak D call TRBD1 (6 bases). CDR3 length equals 16 residues. The germline V and J ends were trimmed by 3 bases and 2 bases, with 17 bases remaining between them. Germline loops: CDR1 SGHRS, CDR2 YFSETQ. CDR3 protein: CASSSAWTEENYGYTF. CDR3 sequence (DNA): TGCGCCAGCAGCTCGGCGTGGACAGAAGAAAACTATGGCTACACCTTC.

The chain is built from TRBV28 and TRBJ2-5; 11 bases map to TRBD2. This CDR3 comprises 18 residues. Germline trimming cut 5 bases from V and 3 bases from J; bases unmatched to any gene: 14. Germline-derived CDR1 and CDR2 are MDHEN and SYDVKM. The CDR3 sequence: CASSIAGGLRKSEETQYF. Written as DNA, the CDR3 is TGTGCCAGCAGTATAGCGGGGGGGCTACGAAAAAGTGAAGAGACCCAGTACTTC.

The chain carries TRBV30 and TRBJ1-6, with D unresolved. The V gene lost 6 bases and the J gene lost 7 bases, with 19 bases spanning the gap. The germline V gene encodes CDR1 GTSNPN and CDR2 SVGIG (reference sequence). The CDR3 contains 15 residues. Here the CDR3 DNA reads TGTGCCTGCAGTAAGTTGGACGCGGGGAATTCACCCCTCCACTTT. Translating it yields CACSKLDAGNSPLHF.

The V and J genes are TRBV27 and TRBJ1-5; D gene ambiguous. The germline gives CDR1 MNHEY, CDR2 SMNVEV (reference sequence). Trimming removed 2 bases at V and 2 bases at J, with 4 bases between. This CDR3 region has 13 residues. CDR3 region: CASSLTGNQPQHF. DNA of the CDR3: TGTGCCAGCAGTTTAACGGGCAATCAGCCCCAGCATTTT.

The chain combines TRBV5-4 with TRBJ2-1; the match to TRBD1 covers 11 bases. V dropped 4 bases and J dropped 3; count of bases not matched to a gene: 3. The germline CDR1 and CDR2 sequences are SGHNT and YYREEE (reference sequence). CDR3 length equals 15 residues. The CDR3 region is CASSEGQGVYNEQFF. DNA for the CDR3: TGTGCCAGCAGCGAGGGACAGGGGGTCTACAATGAGCAGTTCTTC.

This chain links TRBV25-1 with TRBJ2-3; 7 bases are a match to TRBD1. The germline CDR1 and CDR2 sequences are MGHDK and SYGVNS. The CDR3 contains 15 residues. Germline trimming cut 6 bases from V and 1 base from J; bases unmatched to any gene: 7. The CDR3 region is CASSPRGQGTDTQYF. CDR3 bases: TGTGCCAGCAGCCCTCGCGGACAGGGCACAGATACGCAGTATTTT.

The chain has TRBV4-1 and TRBJ2-2; 12 nucleotides line up with TRBD2. This CDR3 spans 18 amino acids. J gave up 7 bases and V 1 base, and 10 bases lay outside the gene matches. Germline-derived CDR1 and CDR2 are MGHRA and YSYEKL. CDR3 in amino acids: CASSQAGGLAGTNGELFF. For the CDR3, the DNA is TGCGCCAGCAGCCAAGCCGGCGGACTAGCGGGGACAAACGGGGAGCTGTTTTTT.

CDR3 in DNA: TGCGCCAGCAGCCAGGCGGCCGGGACAGGGGGTAGCGAAAAACTGTTTTTT. Its protein product is CASSQAAGTGGSEKLFF. The chain is built from TRBV4-1 and TRBJ1-4; 11 nucleotides align to TRBD1. Per the germline V gene, CDR1 is MGHRA and CDR2 is YSYEKL. Trimming at V came to 3 bases and at J to 8 bases, leaving 11 bases not matched to a gene. CDR3 length: 17 amino acids.

The chain uses TRBV7-6 and TRBJ2-7; 11 bases agree with TRBD2. The germline V gene encodes CDR1 SGHVS and CDR2 FNYEAQ. Trimming cost V 5 bases and J 6 bases; bases outside gene matches: 3. This CDR3 has 13 amino acids. The CDR3: CASSRLAGSEQYF. Here the CDR3 DNA reads TGTGCCAGCAGCCGACTAGCGGGAAGCGAGCAGTACTTC.

The chain is built from TRBV24-1 and TRBJ2-3, with D maybe TRBD1 (6 bases). Trimming took 0 bases from V and 4 from J, leaving 13 bases between them. There are 16 residues in the CDR3. Germline loops: CDR1 KGHDR, CDR2 SFDVKD. The CDR3 spells CATSDLAQGTSDTQYF. The CDR3 bases are TGTGCCACCAGTGATTTGGCACAGGGTACATCAGATACGCAGTATTTT.

Written as DNA, the CDR3 is TGTGCCAGCAGACAGGGGCGGGGATCACCCCTCCACTTT. Its translation is CASRQGRGSPLHF. The chain is built from TRBV3-1 (or the pseudogene TRBV3-2) and TRBJ1-6, with 7 bases that match TRBD1. Germline CDR1 LGHDT, CDR2 YNNKEL (reference sequence). The V gene end was trimmed by 6 bases and the J gene end by 10 bases; junction bases not matched to a gene: 6. The CDR3 contains 13 residues.